This T cell receptor (beta chain) was recorded in a study of vaccination and CD4 T cells after COVID-19. Turning to the study itself: At a median approximately 100 days (range 35 to 161) after diagnosis, post-COVID samples were drawn.

About this clonotype: Its antigen is not identified.

CDR1 is SGHTA, CDR2 FQGNSA, per germline. This CDR3 is 15 amino acids long. V shed 3 bases and J 6 bases; nucleotides not matched to a gene: 7. Treatment indicated: approximately nine-day PBMC culture with coronavirus spike peptide pools or control peptides (ViraFEST assay). Following expansion of antigen-specific T cells with peptide pools, ViraFEST then sequenced TCRs. Once cultured about eleven days, CD4+ T cells underwent isolation by negative selection. Sequencing of cultured CD4+ T cell DNA used the Oncomine TCR Beta short-read assay. Cultures of CD4+ T cells served as the source for extracting genomic DNA. TCRdb itself ran the PCR reads through MiXCR, one entry per CDR3 protein. The sample consists of about 17,000 distinct CDR3 sequences, around 40% of them appearing once.

The V gene is TRBV7-2, the J gene TRBJ1-2; the match to TRBD1 covers 10 bases. This material consisted of CD4+ T cells from blood, cultured in vitro, taken before SARS-CoV-2 vaccination. This sequence originates from a human donor who had recovered from COVID-19. The CDR3 reads CASSLLGQGGDGYTF. In DNA, the CDR3 is TGTGCCAGCAGCTTGCTCGGACAGGGGGGTGATGGCTACACCTTC.